The 26 T cell receptor beta chains below come from one sample, sequenced in a study of blood T cell repertoires in COVID-19. Some clones are missing from TCRdb's copy, which holds only in-frame ones; the method was immunoSEQ multiplex PCR. The sample carries 100,000 to 150,000 clones, about 89% recorded once. Sequencing was performed on peripheral blood. The receptors shown here come from a man in his 60s with COVID-19, enrolled during active disease.

A word on this clone: In the same sample, other DNA sequences code for this CDR3. The chain combines TRBV7-2 with TRBJ1-2; tentative D call: TRBD1 (5 bases). This CDR3 region has 14 residues. Germline V gene lookup returns CDR1 SGHTA and CDR2 FQGNSA. Trimming shortened V by 5 bases and J by 3 bases, and 13 bases separated the two germline ends. CDR3 nucleotide sequence: TGTGCCAGCAGCCCCGTGGGAGGGGACTATGGCTACACCTTC. Amino acids: CASSPVGGDYGYTF.

The CDR3 loop is CASSLAPLAGNLGVTDTQYF. The CDR3 DNA follows: TGTGCCAGCAGCTTAGCGCCGCTAGCGGGGAACCTCGGGGTCACAGATACGCAGTATTTT. The chain has TRBV7-2 and TRBJ2-3, with 9 positions matching TRBD2. The junction had 15 bases not matched to a gene; V was cut back by 0 bases and J by 2 bases. The CDR3 covers 20 residues. Germline V gene lookup returns CDR1 SGHTA and CDR2 FQGNSA. The complete variable domain, with remaining parts taken from reference TRBV7-2 and TRBJ2-3, reads GAGVSQSPSNKVTEKGKDVELRCDPISGHTALYWYRQSLGQGLEFLIYFQGNSAPDKSGLPSDRFSAERTGGSVSTLTIQRTQQEDSAVYLCASSLAPLAGNLGVTDTQYFGPGTRLTVL.

V usage is TRBV9 and J usage is TRBJ2-7, with D unresolved. CDR3 length: 17 residues. V was clipped by 1 base and J by 1 base, with 18 bases between them. Germline V lookup: CDR1 SGDLS, CDR2 YYNGEE. The CDR3 loop is CASSVFDGAQLSYEQYF. CDR3 in DNA: TGTGCCAGCAGCGTATTTGACGGAGCTCAATTATCCTACGAGCAGTACTTC.

The rearrangement links TRBV2 to TRBJ2-3, with TRBD1 matching 7 bases. Germline V gene lookup returns CDR1 SNHLY and CDR2 FYNNEI. J was trimmed by 4 bases and V by 4 bases; bases with no gene match: 8. The CDR3 is 15 residues long. This CDR3 is CASSGDRALPDTQYF. CDR3 coding DNA: TGTGCCAGCAGTGGGGACAGAGCCCTCCCAGATACGCAGTATTTT.

This clone was found a few times. V and J are TRBV4-2 and TRBJ2-7; no reliable D call. The CDR3 spans 14 residues. Trimming pared 4 bases from V and 6 bases from J, leaving 16 bases between. Germline CDR1 reads LGHNA; CDR2 reads YNFKEQ. CDR3 loop: CASSPQDTPPEQYF. CDR3 coding DNA: TGTGCCAGCAGCCCGCAGGATACTCCCCCCGAGCAGTACTTC.

This chain joins TRBV3-1 (or the pseudogene TRBV3-2) and TRBJ2-3, with D perhaps TRBD1 (5 bases). This CDR3 comprises 16 residues. The V end lost 4 bases, the J end lost 2 bases, and 16 bases lay between the germline ends. CDR1 and CDR2 from the germline V gene are LGHDT and YNNKEL (reference sequence). The CDR3 region is CASSRLPGSSTDTQYF. Here the CDR3 DNA reads TGTGCCAGCAGCCGCCTACCAGGGTCCTCCACAGATACGCAGTATTTT.

The chain recombines TRBV7-3 with TRBJ2-1; no reliable D call. The V end lost 5 bases, the J end lost 0 bases, and 14 bases lay between the germline ends. CDR1 is SGHTA, CDR2 FQGTGA, per germline. CDR3 length: 16 residues. Here the CDR3 DNA reads TGTGCCAGCAGCGCTATTGCGAGCCCCTCCTACAATGAGCAGTTCTTC. Residues: CASSAIASPSYNEQFF.

V usage is TRBV4-2 and J usage is TRBJ2-5; the match to TRBD2 covers 9 bases. The CDR3 consists of 15 residues. Trimming took 1 base from V and 2 from J; bases not matched to a gene: 2. Per the germline V gene, CDR1 is LGHNA and CDR2 is YNFKEQ. CDR3 coding DNA: TGTGCCAGCAGCCAAGGTACTAGCGGGCAAGAGACCCAGTACTTC. Amino acids: CASSQGTSGQETQYF.

J is TRBJ2-2 and V is TRBV10-3, with D maybe TRBD2 (6 bases). This CDR3 is built from 14 residues. Germline V gene sequence: CDR1 ENHRY, CDR2 SYGVKD. Trimming took off 8 bases at V and 0 bases at J, with 10 bases between the two ends. The DNA of the CDR3 is TGTGCCATCGGGGGGAGATCGAACACCGGGGAGCTGTTTTTT. Translation gives CAIGGRSNTGELFF.

The chain carries TRBV19 and TRBJ2-3; TRBD1 matches at 8 bases. Germline trimming cut 1 base from V and 6 bases from J; bases unmatched to any gene: 6. Germline V gene sequence: CDR1 LNHDA, CDR2 SQIVND (reference sequence). The CDR3 loop spans 15 amino acids. DNA of the CDR3: TGTGCCAGTAGTATAGGACAGGGGACCGGTGATACGCAGTATTTT. Amino acid sequence: CASSIGQGTGDTQYF. Full variable domain (outside the CDR3, taken from reference TRBV19 and TRBJ2-3): DGGITQSPKYLFRKEGQNVTLSCEQNLNHDAMYWYRQDPGQGLRLIYYSQIVNDFQKGDIAEGYSVSREKKESFPLTVTSAQKNPTAFYLCASSIGQGTGDTQYFGPGTRLTVL.

CDR3 sequence (DNA): TGTGCCAGCAGCCAAGATGGGGCGGGGGGCGGAGATGAGCAGTTCTTC. It codes for CASSQDGAGGGDEQFF. The genes are TRBV4-2 and TRBJ2-1, with 8 bases aligning to TRBD2. CDR1 LGHNA and CDR2 YNFKEQ come from the germline V gene. The CDR3 consists of 16 residues. Losses at the gene ends were 0 bases for V and 8 bases for J; bases not matched to a gene: 9.

The rearrangement links TRBV19 to TRBJ2-3; 9 bases align to TRBD1. V shed 5 bases and J 2 bases; nucleotides not matched to a gene: 8. CDR1 is LNHDA and CDR2 is SQIVND in the germline V gene (reference sequence). The CDR3 runs to 16 residues. The CDR3 loop reads CASSLPTGGITDTQYF. In DNA form, the CDR3 reads TGTGCCAGTAGTCTACCGACAGGGGGTATCACAGATACGCAGTATTTT.

In its sample, this clone was seen once. The rearrangement joins TRBV19 to TRBJ2-5; 13 positions match TRBD2. Germline values: CDR1 LNHDA, CDR2 SQIVND (reference sequence). The CDR3 is 16 amino acids. The ends lost 1 base at V and 1 base at J; junction bases unmatched: 0. The CDR3 bases are TGTGCCAGTAGTATAGGACTAGCGGGGGGCCAAGAGACCCAGTACTTC. Protein: CASSIGLAGGQETQYF.

The genes are TRBV6-2 or TRBV6-3 and TRBJ2-3, with 8 bases matching TRBD2. The CDR3 extends over 14 amino acids. J gave up 1 base and V 4 bases, and 1 base lay outside the gene matches. The germline V gene encodes CDR1 MNHEY and CDR2 SVGEGT. The CDR3 coding sequence is TGTGCCAGCAGTTCGGGAGGGGGCACAGATACGCAGTATTTT. Its translation: CASSSGGGTDTQYF.

The chain carries TRBV18 and TRBJ2-3; the D gene is possibly TRBD2 (6 bases). CDR3 length: 14 amino acids. The V and J ends lost 0 bases and 3 bases respectively, with 7 bases between them. In germline, CDR1 is KGHSH, CDR2 LQKENI. CDR3 protein: CASSPPAGTDTQYF. DNA of the CDR3: TGTGCCAGCTCACCACCTGCGGGGACAGATACGCAGTATTTT.

The genes are TRBV2 and TRBJ2-7; 10 nucleotides agree with TRBD1. The CDR3 has 15 amino acids. The ends lost 7 bases at V and 6 bases at J; junction bases unmatched: 12. The germline V gene encodes CDR1 SNHLY and CDR2 FYNNEI. CDR3 sequence reads: CASTPPGGQGGEQYF. The CDR3 DNA sequence: TGTGCCAGCACCCCACCGGGTGGACAGGGGGGCGAGCAGTACTTC.

This CDR3 is CASSLNRYNEQFF. CDR3 coding DNA: TGTGCCAGCAGTTTAAACAGGTACAATGAGCAGTTCTTC. The rearrangement joins TRBV27 to TRBJ2-1, with D possibly matching TRBD1 (5 bases). Trimming took off 2 bases at V and 4 bases at J, with 6 bases between the two ends. The CDR3 covers 13 residues. CDR1 is MNHEY, CDR2 SMNVEV, per germline (reference sequence).

This rearrangement joins TRBV5-1 to TRBJ1-3, with unresolved D. The CDR3 covers 14 residues. Germline-derived CDR1 and CDR2 are SGHRS and YFSETQ. The ends were cut back, 0 bases at V and 2 bases at J, with 6 bases in the middle. CDR3 loop: CASSLGLAGNTIYF. The CDR3 DNA follows: TGCGCCAGCAGCTTGGGTCTAGCTGGAAACACCATATATTTT.

The J gene is TRBJ1-1, the V gene TRBV30; D is uncertain. The CDR3 spans 12 residues. Germline CDR1 is GTSNPN and CDR2 is SVGIG (reference sequence). Trimming removed 5 bases at V and 2 bases at J, with 9 bases between. CDR3 in DNA: TGTGCCTGGTCCCCTATTAACACTGAAGCTTTCTTT. This gives the protein CAWSPINTEAFF.

This clone was observed a handful of times. In DNA, the CDR3 is TGTGCCTGGAGTGACCAGGGGATACGGTACACCTTC. This translates into CAWSDQGIRYTF. V usage is TRBV30 and J usage is TRBJ1-2; perhaps TRBD1 as D (6 bases). Germline CDR1 reads GTSNPN; CDR2 reads SVGIG (reference sequence). With 1 base removed from V and 11 bases from J, the gap between germline ends came to 14 bases. CDR3 size: 12 residues.

The genes are TRBV30 and TRBJ1-1, with no clear D. V was shortened by 3 bases and J by 2 bases, with 10 bases between the two germline ends. The germline gives CDR1 GTSNPN, CDR2 SVGIG (reference sequence). The CDR3 length is 13 residues. In DNA, the CDR3 is TGTGCCTGGAGGGGCAGAGAAAACACTGAAGCTTTCTTT. As protein: CAWRGRENTEAFF.

The chain recombines TRBV9 with TRBJ1-1; D is undetermined. From germline, CDR1 is SGDLS and CDR2 YYNGEE. The length of the CDR3 is 13 residues. V lost 2 bases, J lost 7 bases, and 12 bases lay in between. The CDR3 loop reads CASSVSGAGEAFF. CDR3 coding DNA: TGTGCCAGCAGCGTCAGTGGTGCGGGTGAAGCTTTCTTT.

V gene TRBV7-9 combines with J gene TRBJ1-1; 7 bases line up with TRBD1. The CDR3 is 13 amino acids. CDR1 and CDR2 from the germline V gene are SEHNR and FQNEAQ (reference sequence). J gave up 3 bases and V 4 bases, and 2 bases lay outside the gene matches. For the CDR3, the DNA is TGTGCCAGCAGCTCGGGACAGCACACTGAAGCTTTCTTT. Translated, it gives CASSSGQHTEAFF.

V usage is TRBV11-2 and J usage is TRBJ1-2; TRBD1 matches at 8 bases. Looked up from germline, CDR1 is SGHAT and CDR2 is FQNNGV. This CDR3 is built from 12 residues. Germline trimming cut 7 bases from V and 8 bases from J; bases unmatched to any gene: 6. Written as DNA, the CDR3 is TGTGCCAGCACCCGGACAGGGAACGGCTACACCTTC. It codes for CASTRTGNGYTF.

The chain is built from TRBV15 and TRBJ2-7, with 8 bases fitting TRBD2. V gave up 9 bases and J gave up 3 bases; unmatched junction bases: 10. CDR1 and CDR2 from the germline V gene are LNHNV and YYDKDF (reference sequence). CDR3 length: 14 amino acids. In nucleotides, the CDR3 is TGTGCCACTACTCCGAGCGGGGGTCTCTACGAGCAGTACTTC. This codes for CATTPSGGLYEQYF.

This chain connects TRBV4-1 to TRBJ2-1, with D possibly TRBD2 on 6 matching bases. In germline, CDR1 is MGHRA, CDR2 YSYEKL. The CDR3 loop spans 16 amino acids. Deletions cut 1 base from V and 2 bases from J, with 12 bases between. CDR3 sequence (DNA): TGCGCCAGCAGCCAAGTAGCGGATATTACCTACAATGAGCAGTTCTTC. Amino acids: CASSQVADITYNEQFF.